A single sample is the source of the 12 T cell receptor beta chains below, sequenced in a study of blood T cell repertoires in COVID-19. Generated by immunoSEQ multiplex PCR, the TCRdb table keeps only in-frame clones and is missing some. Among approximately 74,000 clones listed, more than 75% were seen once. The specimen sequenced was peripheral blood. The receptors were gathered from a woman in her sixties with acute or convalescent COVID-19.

The CDR3 loop is CASSEMTGRNQPQHF. CDR3 in DNA: TGTGCCAGCAGTGAGATGACAGGGAGGAATCAGCCCCAGCATTTT. This chain connects TRBV6-1 to TRBJ1-5; 7 bases fit TRBD1. CDR3 length: 15 residues. Germline trimming cut 3 bases from V and 4 bases from J; bases unmatched to any gene: 6. Germline V gives CDR1 MNHNS, CDR2 SASEGT.

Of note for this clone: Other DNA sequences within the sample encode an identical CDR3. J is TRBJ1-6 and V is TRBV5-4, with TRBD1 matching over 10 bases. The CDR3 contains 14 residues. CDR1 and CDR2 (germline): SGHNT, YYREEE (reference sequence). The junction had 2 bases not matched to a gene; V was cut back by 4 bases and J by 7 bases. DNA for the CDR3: TGTGCCAGCAGCCTGGGACAGGGGAATTCACCCCTCCACTTT. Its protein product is CASSLGQGNSPLHF.

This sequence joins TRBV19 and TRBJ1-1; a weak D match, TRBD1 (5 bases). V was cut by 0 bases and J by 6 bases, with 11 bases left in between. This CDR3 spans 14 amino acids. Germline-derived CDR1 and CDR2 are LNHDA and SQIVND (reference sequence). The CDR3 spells CASSIDRVGAEAFF. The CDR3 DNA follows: TGTGCCAGTAGTATAGACAGGGTTGGAGCTGAAGCTTTCTTT.

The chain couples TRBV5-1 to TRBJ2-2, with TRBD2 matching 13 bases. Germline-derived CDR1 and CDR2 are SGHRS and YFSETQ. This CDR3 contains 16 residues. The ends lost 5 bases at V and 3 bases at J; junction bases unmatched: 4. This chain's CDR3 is CASSRGLAGDTGELFF. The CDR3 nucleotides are TGCGCCAGCAGTCGAGGACTAGCGGGAGACACCGGGGAGCTGTTTTTT.

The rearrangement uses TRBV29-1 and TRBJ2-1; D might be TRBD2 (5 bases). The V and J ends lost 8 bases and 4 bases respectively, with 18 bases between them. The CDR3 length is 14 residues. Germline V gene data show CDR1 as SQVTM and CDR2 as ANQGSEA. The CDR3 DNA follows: TGCAGCACTCGTCGGGGATCCGCATACAATGAGCAGTTCTTC. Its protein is CSTRRGSAYNEQFF.

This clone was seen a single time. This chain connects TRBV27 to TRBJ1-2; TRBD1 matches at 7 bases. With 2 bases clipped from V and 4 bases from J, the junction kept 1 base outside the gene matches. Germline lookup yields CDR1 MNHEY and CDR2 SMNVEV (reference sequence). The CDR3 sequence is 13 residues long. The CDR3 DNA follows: TGTGCCAGCAGTTTAGGGACAGCCTATGGCTACACCTTC. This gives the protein CASSLGTAYGYTF.

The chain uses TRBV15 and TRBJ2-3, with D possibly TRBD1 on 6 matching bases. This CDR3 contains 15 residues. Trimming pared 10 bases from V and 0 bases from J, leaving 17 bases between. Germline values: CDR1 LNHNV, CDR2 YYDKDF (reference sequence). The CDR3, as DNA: TGTGCCATCAGTCCTACAGGGCGCAGCACAGATACGCAGTATTTT. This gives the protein CAISPTGRSTDTQYF.

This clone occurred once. DNA for the CDR3: TGTGCCAGCAGCTTAGCGGGTCAAGGAGTCAGTGAAAAACTGTTTTTT. It is translated as CASSLAGQGVSEKLFF. The chain uses TRBV7-9 and TRBJ1-4; the D is unclear. The germline gives CDR1 SEHNR, CDR2 FQNEAQ (reference sequence). The CDR3 has 16 amino acids. Trimming left V 0 bases short and J 7 bases short, with 15 bases between.

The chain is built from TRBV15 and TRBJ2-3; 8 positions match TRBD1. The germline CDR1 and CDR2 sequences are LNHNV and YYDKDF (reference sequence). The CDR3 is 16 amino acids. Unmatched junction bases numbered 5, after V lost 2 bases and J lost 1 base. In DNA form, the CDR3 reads TGTGCCACCAGCAGACCTCCGGGACAGGGCACAGATACGCAGTATTTT. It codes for CATSRPPGQGTDTQYF.

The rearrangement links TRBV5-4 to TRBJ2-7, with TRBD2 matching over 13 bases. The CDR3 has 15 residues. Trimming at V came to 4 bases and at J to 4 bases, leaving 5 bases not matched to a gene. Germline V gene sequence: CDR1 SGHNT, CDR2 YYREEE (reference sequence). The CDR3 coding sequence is TGTGCCAGCAGCGGGTGGACTAGCGGGGGATACGAGCAGTACGTC. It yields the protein CASSGWTSGGYEQYV.

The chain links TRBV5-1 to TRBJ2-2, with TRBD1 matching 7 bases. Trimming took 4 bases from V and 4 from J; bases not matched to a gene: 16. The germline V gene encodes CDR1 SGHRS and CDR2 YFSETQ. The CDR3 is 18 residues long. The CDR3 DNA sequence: TGCGCCAGCAGCCCGAGGACAGGTAAGGGATTAGCCACCGGGGAGCTGTTTTTT. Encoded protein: CASSPRTGKGLATGELFF.

This CDR3 is CASSVGGATEAFF. The CDR3 DNA sequence: TGTGCCAGCAGCGTAGGTGGGGCCACTGAAGCTTTCTTT. The chain employs TRBV9 and TRBJ1-1, with TRBD1 as a possible D gene (5 bases). V lost 0 bases and J 4 bases, leaving 7 bases between the germline ends. CDR3 size: 13 residues. The germline V gene has CDR1 SGDLS and CDR2 YYNGEE.